These 3 T cell receptor beta chains share one sample of origin, sequenced in a study of blood T cells in healthy people across ages. Next came a second PCR, run for about 7 to 11 cycles, which used a sample-barcoded 5' primer along with a J-beta primer mix. TCRdb processed the 5' RACE reads anew with MiXCR; each CDR3 protein has one entry. The sample gives 720,000 or so distinct CDR3 sequences, around two fifths of which show up once; about 32% is in the top ten. Sequenced: blood. These TCRs come from a man at least 80 years old in good health.

This chain joins TRBV20-1 and TRBJ2-2; 14 nucleotides match TRBD2. CDR3 length: 18 residues. Germline CDR1 and CDR2: DFQATT and SNEGSKA (reference sequence). J lost 4 bases, V lost 3 bases, and 10 bases had no gene match. The CDR3 coding sequence is TGCAGTGCTAGCCCGGGACTAGCGGGAGTCACCACCACCGGGGAGCTGTTTTTT. It is translated as CSASPGLAGVTTTGELFF.

On this clonotype itself: Possible read error: a much larger clone is one base away. The chain has TRBV7-2 and TRBJ2-1; 8 bases are a match to TRBD1. The end of the DNA fits TRBJ2-7 better, so the J call may be wrong. CDR1 and CDR2 (germline): SGHTA, FQGNSA. The CDR3 totals 15 residues. This chain's CDR3 is CAETGDSSSYNEQYF. CDR3 nucleotide sequence: TGTGCCGAGACAGGGGACTCGAGCTCCTACAATGAGCAGTACTTC.

As regards this clonotype: With a much larger clone just one base away, this may be a read error. This CDR3 is missing its conserved last phenylalanine or tryptophan, likely due to a read error. The rearrangement links TRBV6-1 to TRBJ2-3; tentatively, D is TRBD1 or TRBD2 (6 bases each). The CDR3 contains 15 residues. The germline V gene encodes CDR1 MNHNS and CDR2 SASEGT. V shed 0 bases and J shed 7 bases, with 14 bases lying between them. For the CDR3, the DNA is TGTGCCAGCAGTGAAGCGGGGGGCCTCGGAAATACGCAGTATTCT. Protein sequence: CASSEAGGLGNTQYS.